The T cell receptor (beta chain) described here comes from a study of PD-1 blockade in classical Hodgkin lymphoma. Points from the study as a whole: Newly diagnosed patients were reported to exhibit reduced baseline TCR diversity relative to healthy donors.

To note about this clone: What it binds is unknown.

Sequencing was performed with immunoSEQ multiplex PCR; in TCRdb, only in-frame clones are kept and a portion is missing. The table includes some 30,000 clones, roughly four fifths detected once. Time point meaning: cycle 4 day 1 (C4D1), after five to seven weeks of nivolumab. Every patient was affected by relapse after autologous stem cell transplantation, while exposure to brentuximab vedotin was not uniform. Magnetic depletion of unwanted cells isolated CD4+ T cells from thawed PBMCs. CDR1 is SGHVS, CDR2 FQNEAQ, per germline. The CDR3 spans 14 residues. The V end was cut by 6 bases, the J end by 3 bases, with 15 bases between.

This receptor was identified in a human donor with classical Hodgkin lymphoma. The J gene is TRBJ2-7, the V gene TRBV7-8, with D perhaps being TRBD1 or TRBD2 (5 bases each). Sequenced material: CD4+ T cells from blood, taken before the fourth cycle of nivolumab. The CDR3 sequence is CASRVRRGVYEQYF. The CDR3 DNA sequence: TGTGCCAGCAGGGTCCGGAGAGGGGTCTACGAGCAGTACTTC.